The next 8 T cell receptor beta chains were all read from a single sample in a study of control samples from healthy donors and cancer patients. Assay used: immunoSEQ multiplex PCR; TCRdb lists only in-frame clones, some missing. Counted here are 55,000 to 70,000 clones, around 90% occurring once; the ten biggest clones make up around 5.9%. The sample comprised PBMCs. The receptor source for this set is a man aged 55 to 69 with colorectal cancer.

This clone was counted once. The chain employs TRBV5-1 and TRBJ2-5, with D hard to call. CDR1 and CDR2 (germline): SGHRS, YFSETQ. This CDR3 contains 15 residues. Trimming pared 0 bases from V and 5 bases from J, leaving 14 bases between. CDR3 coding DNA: TGCGCCAGCAGCTTGGCAGCTCAGATGGGGGAGACCCAGTACTTC. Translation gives CASSLAAQMGETQYF.

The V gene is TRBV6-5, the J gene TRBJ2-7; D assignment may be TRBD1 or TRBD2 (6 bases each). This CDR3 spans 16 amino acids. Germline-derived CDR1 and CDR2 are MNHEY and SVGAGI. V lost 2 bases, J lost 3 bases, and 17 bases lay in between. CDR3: CASSYGRARGVYEQYF. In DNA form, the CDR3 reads TGTGCCAGCAGTTACGGCAGGGCGAGGGGGGTCTACGAGCAGTACTTC.

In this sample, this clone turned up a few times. The CDR3 bases are TGCGCCAGCAGCCCGGGACAGGGGGATCAGCCCCAGCATTTT. Its translation: CASSPGQGDQPQHF. The chain combines TRBV5-1 with TRBJ1-5; 11 bases fit TRBD1. The germline V gene has CDR1 SGHRS and CDR2 YFSETQ. The length of the CDR3 is 14 residues. Trimming cost V 4 bases and J 5 bases; bases outside gene matches: 2.

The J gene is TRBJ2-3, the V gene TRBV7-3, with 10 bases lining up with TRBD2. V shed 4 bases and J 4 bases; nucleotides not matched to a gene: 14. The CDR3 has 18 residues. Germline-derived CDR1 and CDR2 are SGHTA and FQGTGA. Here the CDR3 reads CASSSWGASGGDADTQYF. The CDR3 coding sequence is TGTGCCAGCAGCTCGTGGGGAGCTAGCGGGGGTGACGCAGATACGCAGTATTTT.

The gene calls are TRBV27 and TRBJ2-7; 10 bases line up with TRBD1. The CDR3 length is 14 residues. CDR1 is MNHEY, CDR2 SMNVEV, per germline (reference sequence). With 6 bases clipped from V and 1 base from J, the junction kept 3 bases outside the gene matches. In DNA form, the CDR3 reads TGTGCCAGCAGGATGGACAGGGGGTCCTACGAGCAGTACTTC. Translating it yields CASRMDRGSYEQYF.

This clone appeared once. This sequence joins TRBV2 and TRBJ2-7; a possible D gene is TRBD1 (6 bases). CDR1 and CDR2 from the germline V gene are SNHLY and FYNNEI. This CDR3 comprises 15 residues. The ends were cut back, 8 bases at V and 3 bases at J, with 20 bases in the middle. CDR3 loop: CASAPKGVGGYEQYF. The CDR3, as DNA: TGTGCCAGCGCCCCAAAGGGGGTAGGGGGCTACGAGCAGTACTTC. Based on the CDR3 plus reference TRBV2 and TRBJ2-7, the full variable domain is EPEVTQTPSHQVTQMGQEVILRCVPISNHLYFYWYRQILGQKVEFLVSFYNNEISEKSEIFDDQFSVERPDGSNFTLKIRSTKLEDSAMYFCASAPKGVGGYEQYFGPGTRLTVT.

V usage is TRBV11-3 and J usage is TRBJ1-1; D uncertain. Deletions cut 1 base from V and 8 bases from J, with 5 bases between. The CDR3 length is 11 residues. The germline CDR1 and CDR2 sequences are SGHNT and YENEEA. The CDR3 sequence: CASSLAQEAFF. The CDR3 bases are TGTGCCAGCAGCTTAGCCCAGGAAGCTTTCTTT.

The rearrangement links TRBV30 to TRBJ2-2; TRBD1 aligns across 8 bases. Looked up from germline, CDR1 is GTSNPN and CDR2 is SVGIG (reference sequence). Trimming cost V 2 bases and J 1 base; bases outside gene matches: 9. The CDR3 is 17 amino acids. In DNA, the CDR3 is TGTGCCTGGAGTCCGAGGGACAGGCCAAAGAACACCGGGGAGCTGTTTTTT. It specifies CAWSPRDRPKNTGELFF.